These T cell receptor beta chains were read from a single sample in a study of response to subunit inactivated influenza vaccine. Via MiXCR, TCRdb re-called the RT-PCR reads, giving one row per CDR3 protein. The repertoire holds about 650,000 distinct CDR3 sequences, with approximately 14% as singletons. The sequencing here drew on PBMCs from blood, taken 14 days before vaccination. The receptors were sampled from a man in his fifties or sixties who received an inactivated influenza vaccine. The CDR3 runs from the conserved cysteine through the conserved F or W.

CDR3aa: CASSLIGEGYEQYF; v_gene: TRBV7-9; len: 14
CDR3aa: CASSPQGSAKNIQYF; v_gene: TRBV7-9; len: 15
CDR3aa: CSATGGGNQPQHF; v_gene: TRBV20-1; len: 13
CDR3aa: CAISESGDYEKLFF; v_gene: TRBV10-3; len: 14
CDR3aa: CASSFPSATQYF; v_gene: TRBV7-9; len: 12
CDR3aa: CASSLGFTGELFF; v_gene: TRBV12-3/TRBV12-4; len: 13
CDR3aa: CASSMGRRNTEAFF; v_gene: TRBV18; len: 14
CDR3aa: CASSDGGGSYEQYF; v_gene: TRBV2; len: 14
CDR3aa: CASSTVIAGGPDTQYF; v_gene: TRBV11-2; len: 16
CDR3aa: CASSQDHGMENYGYTF; v_gene: TRBV4-3; len: 16
CDR3aa: CASSLTGTSGATDTQYF; v_gene: TRBV7-3; len: 17
CDR3aa: CASSLEIGEKLFF; v_gene: TRBV11-2; len: 13
CDR3aa: CASSLVPSGRGTDTQYF; v_gene: TRBV7-2; len: 17
CDR3aa: CASRIGWDGGELFF; v_gene: TRBV5-1; len: 14
CDR3aa: CASSFIPLAELGTGELFF; v_gene: TRBV7-3; len: 18
CDR3aa: CASSQELAGTDTQYF; v_gene: TRBV4-2; len: 15